The rows below give T cell receptor beta chains drawn from one sample of a study of T cell responses to AZD1222 COVID-19 vaccine. Repertoires were generated with immunoSEQ multiplex PCR, while TCRdb's copy carries only in-frame clones and drops some. The repertoire has around 150,000 clones, about 87% of them found once; the top ten carry roughly 2%. Source: peripheral blood, taken on day 0 of AZD1222 vaccination. The receptors originated from an adult in good health. CDR3s include the opening cysteine and the closing phenylalanine or tryptophan. The order of the fields is V gene, clone size, J gene, D gene, CDR3 DNA, CDR3 protein. D genes are given only for firm matches. Only some rows state a clone size, as once, few, many or a class for expanded clones.

V gene: TRBV30; clone size: -; J gene: TRBJ2-5; D gene: TRBD1; CDR3 DNA: TGTGCCTGGAGTGAACAGGGGGGACAAGAGACCCAGTACTTC; CDR3 protein: CAWSEQGGQETQYF
V gene: TRBV9; clone size: once; J gene: TRBJ1-4; D gene: -; CDR3 DNA: TGTGCCAGCAGCGTGGGGGGTCGGTCAGGGGAAAAACTGTTTTTT; CDR3 protein: CASSVGGRSGEKLFF
V gene: TRBV28; clone size: -; J gene: TRBJ1-1; D gene: -; CDR3 DNA: TGTGCCAGCAGCCGGTGGGGGACCCGCGACACTGAAGCTTTCTTT; CDR3 protein: CASSRWGTRDTEAFF
V gene: TRBV6-5; clone size: -; J gene: TRBJ1-2; D gene: -; CDR3 DNA: TGTGCCAGCAGTTATAACGGGGTTGAGGGGGGCTACACCTTC; CDR3 protein: CASSYNGVEGGYTF
V gene: TRBV6-5; clone size: few; J gene: TRBJ1-1; D gene: -; CDR3 DNA: TGTGCCACCGTAATTGGGAACACTGAAGCTTTCTTT; CDR3 protein: CATVIGNTEAFF
V gene: TRBV28; clone size: -; J gene: TRBJ1-5; D gene: TRBD1; CDR3 DNA: TGTGCCAGCAGTCCCCCCGGACAGGGATCCAATCAGCCCCAGCATTTT; CDR3 protein: CASSPPGQGSNQPQHF
V gene: TRBV24-1; clone size: -; J gene: TRBJ2-3; D gene: -; CDR3 DNA: TGTGCCACCAGTGATTTAACGGGAGTAACAGATACGCAGTATTTT; CDR3 protein: CATSDLTGVTDTQYF
V gene: TRBV5-6; clone size: -; J gene: TRBJ2-7; D gene: -; CDR3 DNA: TGTGCCAGCAGCTTCAGCGGGACAGCTTACGAGCAGTACTTC; CDR3 protein: CASSFSGTAYEQYF
V gene: TRBV9; clone size: once; J gene: TRBJ2-7; D gene: TRBD2; CDR3 DNA: TGTGCCAGCAGCCAAGGGAGGGAAATCGACGAGCAGTACTTC; CDR3 protein: CASSQGREIDEQYF
V gene: TRBV6-6; clone size: -; J gene: TRBJ2-7; D gene: TRBD1; CDR3 DNA: TGTGCCAGCAGTAAACCGTACAGGGGGCTTGCCTACGAGCAGTACTTC; CDR3 protein: CASSKPYRGLAYEQYF
V gene: TRBV2; clone size: -; J gene: TRBJ1-2; D gene: TRBD1; CDR3 DNA: TGTGCCAGCAGTGATGACAGGGCGGGTAACTATGGCTACACCTTC; CDR3 protein: CASSDDRAGNYGYTF
V gene: TRBV28; clone size: -; J gene: TRBJ1-6; D gene: -; CDR3 DNA: TGTGCCAGCAGTTTAGGTCAGGGAGTCTCACCCCTCCACTTT; CDR3 protein: CASSLGQGVSPLHF
V gene: TRBV27; clone size: -; J gene: TRBJ2-3; D gene: -; CDR3 DNA: TGTGCCAGCACCATGACAGAAGATACGCAGTATTTT; CDR3 protein: CASTMTEDTQYF
V gene: TRBV7-9; clone size: -; J gene: TRBJ1-2; D gene: -; CDR3 DNA: TGTGCCAGCAGCCGCTCGCCAGAGTGGGAACGTGGCTACACCTTC; CDR3 protein: CASSRSPEWERGYTF
V gene: TRBV20-1; clone size: -; J gene: TRBJ1-1; D gene: -; CDR3 DNA: TGCAGTGCTAGTGCCCGGTGGGGCGTGACAGCCAAGAACACTGAAGCTTTCTTT; CDR3 protein: CSASARWGVTAKNTEAFF
V gene: TRBV10-2; clone size: -; J gene: TRBJ2-3; D gene: -; CDR3 DNA: TGCGCCAGAAAGGGGGGAGATACGCAGTATTTT; CDR3 protein: CARKGGDTQYF
V gene: TRBV19; clone size: -; J gene: TRBJ1-6; D gene: -; CDR3 DNA: TGTGCCAGTAGAGACCCCCGAACACTTTATAATTCACCCCTCCACTTT; CDR3 protein: CASRDPRTLYNSPLHF